The source of this T cell receptor beta chain is a study of shared clonotypes between healthy human individuals. Terminally differentiated effector memory CD45RA+ cells were excluded by CCR7 positive selection of CD45RO-negative cells. This CDR3 has 13 residues. Germline CDR1 is MNHEY and CDR2 is SMNVEV (reference sequence). V shed 3 bases and J shed 7 bases, with 10 bases lying between them. Produced via immunoSEQ multiplex PCR; TCRdb's table is partial and in-frame only. The data contain about 580,000 clones, roughly 98% of them singletons. The receptor's source is a man between 25 and 39 years old in good health. This chain links TRBV27 with TRBJ1-5; unclear D gene. The sequencing input was naive CD8+ T cells sorted from blood. CDR3 sequence reads: CASSFNSQQPQHF. In DNA, the CDR3 is TGTGCCAGCAGTTTTAATAGTCAGCAGCCCCAGCATTTT.